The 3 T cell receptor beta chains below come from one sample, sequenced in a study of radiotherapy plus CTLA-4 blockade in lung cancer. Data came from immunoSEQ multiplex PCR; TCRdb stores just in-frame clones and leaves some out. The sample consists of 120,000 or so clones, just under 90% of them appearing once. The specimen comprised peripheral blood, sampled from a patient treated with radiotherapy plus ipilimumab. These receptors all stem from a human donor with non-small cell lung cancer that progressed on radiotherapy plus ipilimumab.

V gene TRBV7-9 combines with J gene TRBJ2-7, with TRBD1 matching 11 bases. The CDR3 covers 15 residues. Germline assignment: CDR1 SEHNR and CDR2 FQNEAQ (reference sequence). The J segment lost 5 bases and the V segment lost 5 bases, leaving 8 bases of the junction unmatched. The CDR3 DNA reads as TGTGCCAGCAGCAAGGGGACAGGGGGTAGCAACGAGCAGTACTTC. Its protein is CASSKGTGGSNEQYF.

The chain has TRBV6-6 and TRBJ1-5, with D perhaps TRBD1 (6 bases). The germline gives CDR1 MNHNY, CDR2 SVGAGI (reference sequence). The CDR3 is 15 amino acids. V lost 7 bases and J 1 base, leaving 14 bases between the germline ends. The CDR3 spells CASKITGKSNQPQHF. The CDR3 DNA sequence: TGTGCCAGCAAAATTACAGGGAAGAGCAATCAGCCCCAGCATTTT.

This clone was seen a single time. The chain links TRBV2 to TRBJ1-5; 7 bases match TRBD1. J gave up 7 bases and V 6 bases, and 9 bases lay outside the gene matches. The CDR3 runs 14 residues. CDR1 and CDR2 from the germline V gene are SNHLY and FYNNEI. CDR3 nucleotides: TGTGCCAGCAGCCCGACAGGGCTGGGACAGCCCCAGCATTTT. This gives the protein CASSPTGLGQPQHF.